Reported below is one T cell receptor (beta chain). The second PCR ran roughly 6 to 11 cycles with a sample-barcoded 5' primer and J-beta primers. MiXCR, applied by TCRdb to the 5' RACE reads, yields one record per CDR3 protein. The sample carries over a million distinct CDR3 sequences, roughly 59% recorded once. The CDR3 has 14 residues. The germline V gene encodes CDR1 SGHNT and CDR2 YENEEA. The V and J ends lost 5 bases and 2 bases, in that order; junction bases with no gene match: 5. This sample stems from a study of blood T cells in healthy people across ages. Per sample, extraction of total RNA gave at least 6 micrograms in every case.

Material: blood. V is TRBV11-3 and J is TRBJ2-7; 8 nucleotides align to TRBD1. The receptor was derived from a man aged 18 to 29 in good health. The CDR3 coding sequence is TGTGCCAGCAGCCCGGGACAGGAAACCTACGAGCAGTACTTC. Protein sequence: CASSPGQETYEQYF.